Presented here are 3 T cell receptor beta chains from one specimen sequenced in a study of blood T cell repertoires in COVID-19. Clones were read by immunoSEQ multiplex PCR, and TCRdb kept only the in-frame ones, dropping some. The sample shows around 40,000 clones, 79% of them seen only once. Source material: peripheral blood. These receptors were taken from a man aged 65 to 85 with acute or convalescent COVID-19.

This chain connects TRBV9 to TRBJ1-6; D is undetermined. V lost 4 bases, J lost 0 bases, and 8 bases lay in between. Germline V gene data show CDR1 as SGDLS and CDR2 as YYNGEE. The CDR3 totals 15 residues. CDR3 region: CASSQISSYNSPLHF. The CDR3 DNA follows: TGTGCCAGCAGCCAGATAAGCTCCTATAATTCACCCCTCCACTTT.

The V and J genes are TRBV28 and TRBJ1-2; D is unresolved. CDR3 length: 16 residues. The germline CDR1 and CDR2 sequences are MDHEN and SYDVKM. The V gene lost 6 bases and the J gene lost 2 bases, with 19 bases spanning the gap. The CDR3 coding sequence is TGTGCCAGCAGACCGGAGTCCCGGGGAGGGAACTATGGCTACACCTTC. It yields the protein CASRPESRGGNYGYTF.

This clone was recorded once. The rearrangement joins TRBV2 to TRBJ2-1, with 7 nucleotides matching TRBD2. CDR3 length: 13 amino acids. Per the germline V gene, CDR1 is SNHLY and CDR2 is FYNNEI. The J segment lost 9 bases and the V segment lost 11 bases, leaving 13 bases of the junction unmatched. The CDR3 DNA sequence: TGTGCCTCCGCGCGGGAGTCCGGGAGTGAGCAGTTCTTC. This gives the protein CASARESGSEQFF.